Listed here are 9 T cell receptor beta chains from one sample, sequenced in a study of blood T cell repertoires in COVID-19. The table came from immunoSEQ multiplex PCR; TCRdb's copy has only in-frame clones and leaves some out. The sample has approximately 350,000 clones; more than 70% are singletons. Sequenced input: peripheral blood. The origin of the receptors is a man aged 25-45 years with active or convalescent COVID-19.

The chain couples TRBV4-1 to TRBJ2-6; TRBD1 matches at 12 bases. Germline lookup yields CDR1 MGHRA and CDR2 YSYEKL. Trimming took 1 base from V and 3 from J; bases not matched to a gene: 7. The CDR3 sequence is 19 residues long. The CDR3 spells CASSQVQGQGALGANVLTF. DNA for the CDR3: TGCGCCAGCAGCCAAGTTCAGGGACAGGGGGCGCTTGGGGCCAACGTCCTGACTTTC.

The DNA for the CDR3 is TGTGCCAGCTCACCCATCAGGGGAGAGGGCACTGAAGCTTTCTTT. This sequence encodes CASSPIRGEGTEAFF. This chain joins TRBV18 and TRBJ1-1; tentatively, D is TRBD1 (6 bases). The length of the CDR3 is 15 residues. Trimming cost V 3 bases and J 4 bases, with 15 bases left between them. CDR1 and CDR2 (germline): KGHSH, LQKENI.

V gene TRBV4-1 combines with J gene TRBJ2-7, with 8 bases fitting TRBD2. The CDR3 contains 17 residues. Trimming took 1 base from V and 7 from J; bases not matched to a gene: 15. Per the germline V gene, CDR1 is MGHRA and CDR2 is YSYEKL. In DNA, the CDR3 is TGCGCCAGCAGCCAAGTCGGGGGGGCGGCGTCGGGATGGGAGCAGTACTTC. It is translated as CASSQVGGAASGWEQYF.

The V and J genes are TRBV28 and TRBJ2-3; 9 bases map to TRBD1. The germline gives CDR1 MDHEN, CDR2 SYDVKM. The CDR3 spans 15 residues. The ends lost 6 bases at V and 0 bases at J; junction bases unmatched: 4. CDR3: CASRPQGASTDTQYF. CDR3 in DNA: TGTGCCAGCAGACCACAGGGGGCTAGCACAGATACGCAGTATTTT.

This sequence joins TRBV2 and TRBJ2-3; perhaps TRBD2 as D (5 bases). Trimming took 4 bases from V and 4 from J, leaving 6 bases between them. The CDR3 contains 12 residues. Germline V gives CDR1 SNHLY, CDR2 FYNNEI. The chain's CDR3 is CASSGGSDTQYF. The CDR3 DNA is TGTGCCAGCAGTGGAGGGTCAGATACGCAGTATTTT.

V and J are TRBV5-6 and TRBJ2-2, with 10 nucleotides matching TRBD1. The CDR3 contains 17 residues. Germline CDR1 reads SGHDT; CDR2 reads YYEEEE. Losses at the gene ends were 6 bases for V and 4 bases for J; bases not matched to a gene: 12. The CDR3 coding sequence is TGTGCCAGCACAGCTTTGGGGACAGGGGTAGGCACCGGGGAGCTGTTTTTT. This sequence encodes CASTALGTGVGTGELFF.

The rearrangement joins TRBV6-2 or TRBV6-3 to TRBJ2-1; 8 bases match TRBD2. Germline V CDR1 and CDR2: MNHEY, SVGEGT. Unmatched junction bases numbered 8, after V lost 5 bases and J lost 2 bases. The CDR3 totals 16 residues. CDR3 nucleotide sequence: TGTGCCAGCAGTCCCTGGAGTAGCGGGGCCTACAATGAGCAGTTCTTC. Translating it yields CASSPWSSGAYNEQFF.

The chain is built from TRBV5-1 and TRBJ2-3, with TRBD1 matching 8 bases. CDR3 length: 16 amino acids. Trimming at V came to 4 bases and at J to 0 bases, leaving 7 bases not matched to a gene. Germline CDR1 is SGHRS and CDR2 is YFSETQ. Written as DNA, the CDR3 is TGCGCCAGCAGCAACGGCAGGGGGCGCAGCACAGATACGCAGTATTTT. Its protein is CASSNGRGRSTDTQYF.

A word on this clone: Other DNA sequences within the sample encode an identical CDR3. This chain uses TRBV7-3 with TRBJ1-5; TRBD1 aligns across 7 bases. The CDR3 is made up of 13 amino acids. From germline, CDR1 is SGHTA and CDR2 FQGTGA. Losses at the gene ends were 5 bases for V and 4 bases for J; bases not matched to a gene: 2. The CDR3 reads CASSPGGNQPQHF. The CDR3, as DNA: TGTGCCAGCAGCCCAGGGGGTAATCAGCCCCAGCATTTT.